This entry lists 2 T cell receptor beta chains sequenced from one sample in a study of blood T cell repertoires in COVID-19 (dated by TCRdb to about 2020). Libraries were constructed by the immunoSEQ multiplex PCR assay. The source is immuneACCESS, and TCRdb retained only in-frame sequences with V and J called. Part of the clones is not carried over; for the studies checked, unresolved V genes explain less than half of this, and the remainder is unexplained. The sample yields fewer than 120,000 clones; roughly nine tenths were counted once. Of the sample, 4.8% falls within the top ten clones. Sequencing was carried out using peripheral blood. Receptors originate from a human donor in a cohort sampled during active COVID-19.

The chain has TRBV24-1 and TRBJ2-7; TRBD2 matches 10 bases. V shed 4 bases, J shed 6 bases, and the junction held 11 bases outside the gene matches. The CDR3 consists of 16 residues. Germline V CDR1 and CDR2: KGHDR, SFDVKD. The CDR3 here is CATSEFALAGAGEQYF. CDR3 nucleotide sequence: TGTGCCACCAGTGAATTCGCCCTAGCGGGAGCCGGCGAGCAGTACTTC.

The CDR3 sequence: CASSSDRGQTQYF. Written as DNA, the CDR3 is TGTGCCAGCAGCTCGGACAGGGGGCAGACCCAGTACTTC. This chain uses TRBV7-2 with TRBJ2-5; 11 nucleotides agree with TRBD1. After removal of 4 bases from V and 6 bases from J, the junction contained 1 base not matched to a gene. Germline-derived CDR1 and CDR2 are SGHTA and FQGNSA. This CDR3 spans 13 amino acids.